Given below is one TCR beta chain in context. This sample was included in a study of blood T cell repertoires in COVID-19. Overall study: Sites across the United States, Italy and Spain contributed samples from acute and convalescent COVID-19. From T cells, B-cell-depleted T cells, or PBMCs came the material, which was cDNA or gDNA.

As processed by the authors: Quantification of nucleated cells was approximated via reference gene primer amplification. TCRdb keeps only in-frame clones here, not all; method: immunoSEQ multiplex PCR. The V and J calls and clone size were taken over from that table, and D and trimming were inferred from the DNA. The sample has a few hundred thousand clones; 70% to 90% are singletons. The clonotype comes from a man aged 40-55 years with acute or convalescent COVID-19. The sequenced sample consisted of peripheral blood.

Here the CDR3 reads CASSRQGARAYEQYF. The CDR3 DNA reads TGTGCCAGCAGCCGGCAGGGGGCTCGGGCCTACGAGCAGTACTTC. This rearrangement joins TRBV5-4 to TRBJ2-7; TRBD1 aligns across 8 bases. The germline CDR1 and CDR2 sequences are SGHNT and YYREEE (reference sequence). After removal of 4 bases from V and 2 bases from J, the junction contained 8 bases not matched to a gene. CDR3 length: 15 amino acids.